These T cell receptor beta chains were read from a single sample in a study of blood T cell repertoires in COVID-19. The repertoire was sequenced with immunoSEQ multiplex PCR; TCRdb's copy has only in-frame clones and lacks some. The sample includes fewer than 150,000 clones, roughly 85% of them seen just once. The sequenced sample consisted of peripheral blood. The receptors derive from a woman aged 55-69 years with COVID-19, enrolled during active disease. CDR3s include the opening cysteine and the closing phenylalanine or tryptophan. A D gene is named only where the DNA matches it firmly. A clone size is listed for some rows: how often the clone was seen (once, few, many), or a class if it is expanded.

J gene | V gene | D gene | clone size | CDR3 DNA | CDR3 protein
TRBJ1-5 | TRBV6-5 | TRBD1 | once | TGTGCCAGCAGCAAAGACAGGGGGGGCAATCAGCCCCAGCATTTT | CASSKDRGGNQPQHF
TRBJ1-2 | TRBV9 | TRBD1 | once | TGTGCCAGCAGCGCGAGACAGGGATATGGCTACACCTTC | CASSARQGYGYTF
TRBJ2-5 | TRBV28 | NA | NA | TGTGCCAGCAGTTTATTAGTGCAGGGTGGAAGAGAGACCCAGTACTTC | CASSLLVQGGRETQYF
TRBJ2-7 | TRBV3-1/TRBV3-2 | NA | NA | TGTGCCAGCAGCCAAGGGCCCTACGAGCAGTACTTC | CASSQGPYEQYF
TRBJ2-2 | TRBV27 | NA | NA | TGTGCCAGCAGTTTCGGTCTCCCGATCACCGGGGAGCTGTTTTTT | CASSFGLPITGELFF
TRBJ1-1 | TRBV5-1 | TRBD1 | NA | TGCGCCAGCCGGACAGGGGGGATGAACACTGAAGCTTTCTTT | CASRTGGMNTEAFF
TRBJ2-3 | TRBV6-5 | NA | NA | TGTGCCAGCAGTTCAGGGGTCAGTCCCACGGGTACGCAGTATTTT | CASSSGVSPTGTQYF
TRBJ1-2 | TRBV6-2/TRBV6-3 | TRBD1 | NA | TGTGCCAGCAGTTCCTCCCCGGGACAGGGCTATGGCTACACCTTC | CASSSSPGQGYGYTF
TRBJ1-4 | TRBV23-1 | TRBD1 | NA | TGCGCCAGCAGTCTTCAGGACAGGGCGTTTTTT | CASSLQDRAFF
TRBJ2-5 | TRBV27 | NA | NA | TGTGCCAGCAGTTTATCCGGCTGGGCGGAGACCCAGTACTTC | CASSLSGWAETQYF
TRBJ2-5 | TRBV7-9 | NA | NA | TGTGCCAGCAGCTCGCTCGGGTACCAAGAGACCCAGTACTTC | CASSSLGYQETQYF
TRBJ2-7 | TRBV29-1 | NA | NA | TGCAGCGTTAGGAGGGAGTCGGGCGAGCAGTACTTC | CSVRRESGEQYF
TRBJ2-5 | TRBV6-5 | NA | NA | TGTGCCAGCAGTTACTCGGGGGGGGCTATAGAGACCCAGTACTTC | CASSYSGGAIETQYF
TRBJ1-5 | TRBV5-8 | TRBD1 | NA | TGTGCCAGCAGACCGAACAGGGGCTATAGCAATCAGCCCCAGCATTTT | CASRPNRGYSNQPQHF
TRBJ1-2 | TRBV2 | NA | NA | TGTGCCAGCAGACATCGGGGGATCTCGTCTAACTATGGCTACACCTTC | CASRHRGISSNYGYTF
TRBJ1-1 | TRBV7-3 | NA | NA | TGTGCCAGCAGCTTAGCATCGGGTCGAATGAACACTGAAGCTTTCTTT | CASSLASGRMNTEAFF
TRBJ1-5 | TRBV30 | NA | NA | TGTGCCTGGAGTTTGCCCCGGCAGCCCCAGCATTTT | CAWSLPRQPQHF
TRBJ2-1 | TRBV7-2 | TRBD1 | NA | TGTGCCAGCAGCCCTCCGGGACAGGGGGGTGAGCAGTTCTTC | CASSPPGQGGEQFF
TRBJ1-2 | TRBV3-1/TRBV3-2 | TRBD1 | NA | TGTGCCAGCAGCCGCTCGGGACAGGGGATTGATGTGGATGGCTACACCTTC | CASSRSGQGIDVDGYTF
TRBJ1-4 | TRBV7-9 | NA | NA | TGTGCCAGCAGCTCGGATAGGGGATCCCAACTGTTTTTT | CASSSDRGSQLFF
TRBJ2-1 | TRBV10-3 | TRBD1 | NA | TGTGCCATCACTGGACAGGGGTCGAATGAGCAGTTCTTC | CAITGQGSNEQFF
TRBJ1-1 | TRBV10-3 | NA | NA | TGTGCCATCAGTGACAGGGGAGTCGACGTTCCTGAAGCTTTCTTT | CAISDRGVDVPEAFF
TRBJ1-5 | TRBV19 | TRBD1 | NA | TGTGCCTGCGCCGGGACAGGGCTTTATCAGCCCCAGCATTTT | CACAGTGLYQPQHF
TRBJ2-5 | TRBV7-8 | NA | NA | TGTGCCAGCAGCTTACAACAGCAAGAGACCCAGTACTTC | CASSLQQQETQYF
TRBJ2-3 | TRBV24-1 | TRBD1 | NA | TGTGCCACCAGTGATTCCGGGACAGGGTCGCCAGATACGCAGTATTTT | CATSDSGTGSPDTQYF
TRBJ1-4 | TRBV7-9 | NA | NA | TGTGCCAGCAGCTTAAACACCTTAAATGAAAAACTGTTTTTT | CASSLNTLNEKLFF
TRBJ1-2 | TRBV6-5 | NA | NA | TGTGCCAGCAGTTACTCGTCAGCGAGGGATCTCTATGGCTACACCTTC | CASSYSSARDLYGYTF
TRBJ1-2 | TRBV5-4 | NA | NA | TGTGCCAGCAGCTTACAGGCGAACTATGGCTACACCTTC | CASSLQANYGYTF
TRBJ1-3 | TRBV11-3 | NA | NA | TGTGCCAGCAGCCAGAACGGGGACTCTGGAAACACCATATATTTT | CASSQNGDSGNTIYF
TRBJ1-4 | TRBV3-1/TRBV3-2 | TRBD1 | NA | TGTGCCAGCACCCCGGACAGGGGGGATGAAAAACTGTTTTTT | CASTPDRGDEKLFF
TRBJ2-7 | TRBV4-1 | NA | NA | TGCGCCAGCAGCCTTGCCCAAGTAGGGGGCTACGAGCAGTACTTC | CASSLAQVGGYEQYF
TRBJ1-4 | TRBV18 | NA | NA | TGTGCCAGCTCATCCCTGTCGAATGAAAAACTGTTTTTT | CASSSLSNEKLFF
TRBJ2-7 | TRBV19 | NA | NA | TGTGCCAGTGCAACAGGGATAGGGTCCTACGAGCAGTACTTC | CASATGIGSYEQYF
TRBJ1-6 | TRBV5-1 | NA | NA | TGCGCCAGCAGCTTGTTCGGGGTGGGGAATTCACCCCTCCACTTT | CASSLFGVGNSPLHF
TRBJ1-2 | TRBV10-2 | TRBD1 | NA | TGCGCCAGCAGCGGTGGGACAGGGCTTATACCTATCTATGGCTACACCTTC | CASSGGTGLIPIYGYTF
TRBJ1-1 | TRBV27 | NA | once | TGTGCCAGCAGCGAGCGGCGCGCCTATGCGGAGACGCCGAAGGCAGCTTTCTTT | CASSERRAYAETPKAAFF
TRBJ1-6 | TRBV5-1 | NA | few | TGCGCCAGCAGCTGGACGACAGAGAGCTCCTATAATTCACCCCTCCACTTT | CASSWTTESSYNSPLHF
TRBJ1-4 | TRBV5-1 | NA | NA | TGCGCCAGCAGCGATGGACAGTCAACTAATGAAAAACTGTTTTTT | CASSDGQSTNEKLFF
TRBJ1-2 | TRBV2 | NA | NA | TGTGCCAGCAGCCGGGACTACCGAATGGGCTATGGCTACACCTTC | CASSRDYRMGYGYTF
TRBJ2-3 | TRBV28 | TRBD1 | NA | TGTGCCAGCGGGTACAGGGGTCCCGACACAGATACGCAGTATTTT | CASGYRGPDTDTQYF
TRBJ1-1 | TRBV7-9 | NA | NA | TGTGCCAGCAGCTTAGCGACCGGAACTCGGGGGTTGAACACTGAAGCTTTCTTT | CASSLATGTRGLNTEAFF
TRBJ1-6 | TRBV27 | NA | NA | TGTGCCAGCAGCCCAAGGGCGGGTTCACCCCTCCACTTT | CASSPRAGSPLHF
TRBJ2-1 | TRBV4-2 | NA | NA | TGTGCCAGCAGCCAAGTAGGACAGAGCTCCTACAATGAGCAGTTCTTC | CASSQVGQSSYNEQFF
TRBJ2-7 | TRBV20-1 | TRBD1 | NA | TGCAGTGCTAGGGGGGGACAGGGGCACTCCTTC | CSARGGQGHSF
TRBJ1-1 | TRBV15 | TRBD1 | NA | TGTGCCACCAGCAGATGGACAGGGGGAGCTTTCTTT | CATSRWTGGAFF
TRBJ2-1 | TRBV7-2 | NA | NA | TGTGCCAGCAGCTTAGGGCGGGACCCCTCCTACAATGAGCAGTTCTTC | CASSLGRDPSYNEQFF
TRBJ1-2 | TRBV10-3 | NA | NA | TGTGCCATTAGTCGGGCAGGGAACTATGGCTACACCTTC | CAISRAGNYGYTF
TRBJ1-6 | TRBV18 | NA | once | TGTGCCAGCTCACCACAGGGGGAACCTATGTCACCCCTCCACTTT | CASSPQGEPMSPLHF
TRBJ2-1 | TRBV5-8 | NA | NA | TGTGCCAGCAGCTTGGCCGGGACTGAAGCTTACAATGAGCAGTTCTTC | CASSLAGTEAYNEQFF
TRBJ1-5 | TRBV19 | NA | NA | TGTGCCAGTAGTATCGGGATTAGCAATCAGCCCCAGCATTTT | CASSIGISNQPQHF
TRBJ1-6 | TRBV7-7 | TRBD1 | NA | TGTGCCAGCAGCTTGGGGACAGGGAATTCACCCCTCCACTTT | CASSLGTGNSPLHF
TRBJ1-4 | TRBV7-2 | NA | few | TGTGCCACTTCCCGTTCAACTAATGAAAAACTGTTTTTT | CATSRSTNEKLFF
TRBJ2-5 | TRBV11-2 | TRBD1 | few | TGTGCCAGCAGCTTAGCTTGGGACAGCGTAGAGACCCAGTACTTC | CASSLAWDSVETQYF
TRBJ1-1 | TRBV15 | NA | NA | TGTGCCACCAGCAGGAGGAGGACGGACACTGAAGCTTTCTTT | CATSRRRTDTEAFF
TRBJ1-1 | TRBV9 | TRBD1 | NA | TGTGCCAGCAGCGCAAATCCGGGACAGGGGAAGAACGGTCCCATGAACACTGAAGCTTTCTTT | CASSANPGQGKNGPMNTEAFF
TRBJ1-2 | TRBV6-1 | NA | few | TGTGCCAGCAGTGAAAAAGGGGGATTAGCCTACTATGGCTACACCTTC | CASSEKGGLAYYGYTF
TRBJ1-2 | TRBV9 | TRBD1 | NA | TGTGCCAGCAGCGTCTCGACAGGGCCCTATGGCTACACCTTC | CASSVSTGPYGYTF
TRBJ1-2 | TRBV7-2 | TRBD1 | NA | TGTGCCAGCAGCTTATTGGGGACAGGGGTTGGCTACACCTTC | CASSLLGTGVGYTF
TRBJ1-1 | TRBV2 | TRBD1 | NA | TGTGCCATCCCTGACAGGGGGACTGAAGCTTTCTTT | CAIPDRGTEAFF
TRBJ2-3 | TRBV27 | TRBD2 | NA | TGTGCCAGCATCCCGGTCGCTAGCGGGGAAACAGATACGCAGTATTTT | CASIPVASGETDTQYF